Following are 11 T cell receptor beta chains from one sample sequenced in a study of shared clonotypes between healthy human individuals (dated by TCRdb to between 2020 and 2021). The library was built by means of the immunoSEQ multiplex PCR assay. TCRdb mirrors the immuneACCESS table, restricted to in-frame sequences. Some clones are absent from its copies; in checked studies, under half trace to an unresolved V gene, and the reason for the others is unknown. This sample comprises about 2 million clones, roughly 94% of them detected only once. The ten largest clonotypes hold about 1.1% of the sample. For the CD8 naive samples, CD45RO-negative cells were positively selected for CCR7, yielding a CD45RA+CCR7+ population from which TemRA cells were excluded. The sequenced sample was naive CD8+ T cells sorted from blood. According to the study, the label for this sample's cell subset or site signals: CD45RA+CCR7+. The receptors stem from a young man in good health.

This chain links TRBV9 with TRBJ2-4; no clear D. The CDR3 consists of 13 residues. CDR1 is SGDLS and CDR2 is YYNGEE in the germline V gene. V lost 3 bases and J 8 bases, leaving 12 bases between the germline ends. The CDR3 DNA sequence: TGTGCCAGCAGCGAGGCAGTTAATGACATTCAGTACTTC. Its protein is CASSEAVNDIQYF.

The rearrangement joins TRBV7-8 to TRBJ1-2; TRBD1 agrees at 7 bases. CDR1 and CDR2 from the germline V gene are SGHVS and FQNEAQ. CDR3 length equals 16 residues. V trimming: 6 bases; J trimming: 4 bases; junction bases outside the gene matches: 14. CDR3 DNA: TGTGCCAGCAGTTCAACACCGGGACAGACTATCTATGGCTACACCTTC. This gives the protein CASSSTPGQTIYGYTF.

This clone appeared a single time. V and J are TRBV9 and TRBJ2-2; D may be TRBD1 or TRBD2 (5 bases each). Germline CDR1 SGDLS, CDR2 YYNGEE. V was trimmed by 0 bases and J by 4 bases, leaving 10 bases between them. This CDR3 comprises 15 residues. CDR3 protein: CASSVAGQVTGELFF. As DNA, the CDR3 is TGTGCCAGCAGCGTAGCGGGGCAGGTCACCGGGGAGCTGTTTTTT.

V is TRBV6-6 and J is TRBJ2-7; D may be TRBD1 (6 bases). Trimming took 6 bases from V and 0 from J, leaving 15 bases between them. Germline CDR1 MNHNY, CDR2 SVGAGI (reference sequence). This CDR3 region has 15 residues. The CDR3 bases are TGTGCCAGCAGCCAGGGGAGCTTAAGCTCCTACGAGCAGTACTTC. This sequence encodes CASSQGSLSSYEQYF.

This rearrangement joins TRBV27 to TRBJ2-7; TRBD1 matches 9 bases. Germline V CDR1 and CDR2: MNHEY, SMNVEV (reference sequence). V was pared by 5 bases and J by 4 bases, with 6 bases of the junction left unmatched. CDR3 length: 14 amino acids. The CDR3 DNA sequence: TGTGCCAGCAGTCAAACAGGGGGCGCGTACGAGCAGTACTTC. Translation gives CASSQTGGAYEQYF.

The count of this clone is one. The rearrangement uses TRBV30 and TRBJ2-7; D might be TRBD2 (6 bases). Germline-derived CDR1 and CDR2 are GTSNPN and SVGIG (reference sequence). CDR3 size: 16 residues. Between the trimmed V and J ends, which lost 2 bases and 3 bases, there was a span of 20 bases. CDR3 region: CAWSSGRAGTYYEQYF. The CDR3 DNA sequence: TGTGCCTGGAGTTCTGGCAGGGCGGGAACTTACTACGAGCAGTACTTC.

The CDR3 DNA sequence: TGTGCCAGCAGTGATGGACAGAGGCAGTACGAGCAGTACTTC. This codes for CASSDGQRQYEQYF. This chain joins TRBV2 and TRBJ2-7, with D tentatively TRBD1 (6 bases). The length of the CDR3 is 14 residues. Germline CDR1 and CDR2: SNHLY and FYNNEI. With 3 bases removed from V and 4 bases from J, the gap between germline ends came to 13 bases.

The genes are TRBV11-2 and TRBJ2-5; no definite D call. Between the trimmed V and J ends, which lost 5 bases and 5 bases, there was a span of 18 bases. This CDR3 contains 15 residues. Germline CDR1 is SGHAT and CDR2 is FQNNGV. The CDR3 spells CASSPTPGGRETQYF. The CDR3, as DNA: TGTGCCAGCAGCCCCACCCCGGGCGGACGGGAGACCCAGTACTTC.

The V and J genes are TRBV27 and TRBJ2-6, with D possibly being TRBD2 (5 bases). From germline, CDR1 is MNHEY and CDR2 SMNVEV (reference sequence). The CDR3 runs to 16 residues. V was trimmed by 5 bases and J by 0 bases, leaving 11 bases between them. The CDR3 DNA reads as TGTGCCAGCAGTCTACTGGACTCCTCTGGGGCCAACGTCCTGACTTTC. It specifies CASSLLDSSGANVLTF.

The V and J genes are TRBV19 and TRBJ1-4; possibly TRBD1 for D (5 bases). There are 16 residues in the CDR3. CDR1 LNHDA and CDR2 SQIVND come from the germline V gene (reference sequence). V lost 2 bases to trimming and J lost 3 bases, with 13 bases between them. CDR3 residues: CASSIIGGTANEKLFF. CDR3 coding DNA: TGTGCCAGTAGTATAATCGGGGGTACAGCTAATGAAAAACTGTTTTTT. The whole variable domain, remainder taken from reference TRBV19 and TRBJ1-4, is DGGITQSPKYLFRKEGQNVTLSCEQNLNHDAMYWYRQDPGQGLRLIYYSQIVNDFQKGDIAEGYSVSREKKESFPLTVTSAQKNPTAFYLCASSIIGGTANEKLFFGSGTQLSVL.

The V call is TRBV7-9, the J call TRBJ1-2; the D is unclear. The CDR3 length is 14 residues. The V and J ends lost 4 bases and 0 bases respectively, with 9 bases between them. Per the germline V gene, CDR1 is SEHNR and CDR2 is FQNEAQ (reference sequence). For the CDR3, the DNA is TGTGCCAGCAGCTATGGAACCGCTAACTATGGCTACACCTTC. The encoded protein is CASSYGTANYGYTF.